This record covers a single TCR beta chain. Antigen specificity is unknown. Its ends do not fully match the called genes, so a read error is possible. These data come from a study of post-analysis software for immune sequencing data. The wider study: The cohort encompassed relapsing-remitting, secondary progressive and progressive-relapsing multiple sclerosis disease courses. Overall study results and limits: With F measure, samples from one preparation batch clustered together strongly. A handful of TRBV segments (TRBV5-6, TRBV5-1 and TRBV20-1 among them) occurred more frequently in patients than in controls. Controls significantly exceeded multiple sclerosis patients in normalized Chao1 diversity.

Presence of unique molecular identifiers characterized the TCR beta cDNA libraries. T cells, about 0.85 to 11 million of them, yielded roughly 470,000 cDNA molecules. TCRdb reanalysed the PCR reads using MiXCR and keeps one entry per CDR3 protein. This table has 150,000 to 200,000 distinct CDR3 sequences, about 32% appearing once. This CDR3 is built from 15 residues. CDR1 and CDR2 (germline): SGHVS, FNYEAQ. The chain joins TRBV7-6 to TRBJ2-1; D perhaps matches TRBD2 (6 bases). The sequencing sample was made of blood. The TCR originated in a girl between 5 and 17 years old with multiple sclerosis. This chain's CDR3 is CASSSMGGMNNGQFF. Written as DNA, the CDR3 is TGTGCCAGCAGCTCAATGGGCGGGATGAACAATGGGCAGTTCTTC.